The 31 T cell receptor beta chains in this list originate from one sample, sequenced in a study of CD8+ T cells in alopecia areata. This sample's treatment: oral pan-JAK inhibitor, 5-10 mg twice daily. Extracted RNA was reverse transcribed into cDNA, the sequencing template. Generated by immunoSEQ multiplex PCR, the TCRdb table keeps only in-frame clones and is missing some. The sample has approximately 140,000 clones; approximately 90% are singletons. The sample was CD8+ T cells sorted from blood, taken at week 4, from a patient treated with tofacitinib. These receptors were taken from a human donor with alopecia areata.

The genes are TRBV29-1 and TRBJ1-3; possible D gene TRBD1, 6 bases. Germline CDR1 SQVTM, CDR2 ANQGSEA. V shed 7 bases and J shed 0 bases, with 16 bases lying between them. The CDR3 is made up of 15 amino acids. CDR3 sequence (DNA): TGCAGCGCCCAGGGGAGGGTGAGCTCTGGAAACACCATATATTTT. Amino acids: CSAQGRVSSGNTIYF. Full variable domain (missing parts from reference TRBV29-1 and TRBJ1-3): SAVISQKPSRDICQRGTSLTIQCQVDSQVTMMFWYRQQPGQSLTLIATANQGSEATYESGFVIDKFPISRPNLTFSTLTVSNMSPEDSSIYLCSAQGRVSSGNTIYFGEGSWLTVV.

The V gene is TRBV5-1, the J gene TRBJ2-1; 9 bases are shared with TRBD2. The CDR3 consists of 14 residues. V was clipped by 6 bases and J by 8 bases; unmatched bases: 9. The germline gives CDR1 SGHRS, CDR2 YFSETQ. The CDR3 here is CASTIAGERDEQFF. Written as DNA, the CDR3 is TGCGCCAGCACAATAGCGGGAGAAAGGGATGAGCAGTTCTTC. The whole variable domain, remainder taken from reference TRBV5-1 and TRBJ2-1, is KAGVTQTPRYLIKTRGQQVTLSCSPISGHRSVSWYQQTPGQGLQFLFEYFSETQRNKGNFPGRFSGRQFSNSRSEMNVSTLELGDSALYLCASTIAGERDEQFFGPGTRLTVL.

This clone appeared a single time. The chain combines TRBV7-9 with TRBJ2-5; D possibly corresponds to TRBD1 (6 bases). Germline V gene lookup returns CDR1 SEHNR and CDR2 FQNEAQ (reference sequence). The CDR3 consists of 15 residues. The V and J ends lost 4 bases and 2 bases respectively, with 14 bases between them. The CDR3 sequence: CASSSVDRTQETQYF. The CDR3 DNA reads TGTGCCAGCAGCTCTGTGGACAGAACGCAAGAGACCCAGTACTTC. The full variable domain, completed using reference TRBV7-9 and TRBJ2-5, is DTGVSQNPRHKITKRGQNVTFRCDPISEHNRLYWYRQTLGQGPEFLTYFQNEAQLEKSRLLSDRFSAERPKGSFSTLEIQRTEQGDSAMYLCASSSVDRTQETQYFGPGTRLLVL.

This clone was seen once. The chain has TRBV5-5 and TRBJ2-5, with TRBD2 as a possible D gene (6 bases). Germline CDR1 is SGHKS and CDR2 is YYEKEE (reference sequence). V gave up 0 bases and J gave up 14 bases, with 11 bases separating them. The CDR3 consists of 11 residues. The CDR3 region has the DNA TGTGCCAGCAGCTTGGTGGCTAGCGAATACTTC. Its protein is CASSLVASEYF.

The chain combines TRBV2 with TRBJ1-1; D not resolved. Germline V gene sequence: CDR1 SNHLY, CDR2 FYNNEI. V lost 3 bases to trimming and J lost 0 bases, with 2 bases between them. The CDR3 has 12 residues. The CDR3: CASSDVNTEAFF. DNA of the CDR3: TGTGCCAGCAGTGACGTGAACACTGAAGCTTTCTTT.

The rearrangement links TRBV29-1 to TRBJ2-2; D perhaps matches TRBD1 (6 bases). This CDR3 is 14 amino acids long. Germline values: CDR1 SQVTM, CDR2 ANQGSEA. Trimming cost V 6 bases and J 5 bases, with 16 bases left between them. The CDR3 protein is CSVQGLMGTGELFF. The CDR3 nucleotides are TGCAGCGTACAGGGCCTGATGGGGACCGGGGAGCTGTTTTTT.

The V gene is TRBV6-6, the J gene TRBJ1-2; D not resolved. The CDR3 totals 13 residues. Germline lookup yields CDR1 MNHNY and CDR2 SVGAGI (reference sequence). Trimming shortened V by 3 bases and J by 8 bases, and 13 bases separated the two germline ends. This chain's CDR3 is CASSYEGSSGYTF. CDR3 nucleotide sequence: TGTGCCAGCAGTTATGAGGGCTCCAGCGGCTACACCTTC.

The V call is TRBV4-1, the J call TRBJ2-5; 8 bases align to TRBD1. Looked up from germline, CDR1 is MGHRA and CDR2 is YSYEKL. With V trimmed by 5 bases and J by 5 bases, 7 bases remained unmatched. The CDR3 totals 14 residues. The CDR3 coding sequence is TGCGCCAGCAGCTCCGACAGGGGTGTGGAGACCCAGTACTTC. The encoded protein is CASSSDRGVETQYF.

CDR3 nucleotide sequence: TGCAGCGCCGTCGGGACAGGTCTTGGCTATGGCTACACCTTC. It specifies CSAVGTGLGYGYTF. The V and J genes are TRBV29-1 and TRBJ1-2; TRBD1 agrees at 8 bases. Germline CDR1 SQVTM, CDR2 ANQGSEA. The CDR3 spans 14 residues. Losses at the gene ends were 7 bases for V and 4 bases for J; bases not matched to a gene: 11. The full variable domain, in which reference TRBV29-1 and TRBJ1-2 provide the parts outside the CDR3, is SAVISQKPSRDICQRGTSLTIQCQVDSQVTMMFWYRQQPGQSLTLIATANQGSEATYESGFVIDKFPISRPNLTFSTLTVSNMSPEDSSIYLCSAVGTGLGYGYTFGSGTRLTVV.

This clone has just one count. The V and J genes are TRBV29-1 and TRBJ2-7, with 7 bases matching TRBD1. Trimming cost V 2 bases and J 2 bases; bases outside gene matches: 6. The germline V gene has CDR1 SQVTM and CDR2 ANQGSEA. CDR3 length: 14 amino acids. The CDR3 sequence: CSVENRGVAYEQYF. The CDR3 region has the DNA TGCAGCGTTGAAAACAGGGGCGTCGCCTACGAGCAGTACTTC.

The chain combines TRBV19 with TRBJ2-3; D remains ambiguous. Germline CDR1 is LNHDA and CDR2 is SQIVND (reference sequence). The CDR3 contains 15 residues. Trimming cost V 3 bases and J 0 bases, with 10 bases left between them. The CDR3 DNA sequence: TGTGCCAGTAGTATCGGGTTGGAAAGCACAGATACGCAGTATTTT. This gives the protein CASSIGLESTDTQYF.

This chain joins TRBV6-1 and TRBJ2-1; 8 bases fit TRBD2. J was trimmed by 4 bases and V by 4 bases; bases with no gene match: 6. This CDR3 is built from 15 residues. Germline values: CDR1 MNHNS, CDR2 SASEGT. CDR3 nucleotides: TGTGCCAGCAGTGTCGTGCGGGGGGAATACAATGAGCAGTTCTTC. Its translation: CASSVVRGEYNEQFF.

In this sample, this clone turned up a few times. The chain is built from TRBV27 and TRBJ2-1, with 12 bases lining up with TRBD2. The length of the CDR3 is 15 residues. V shed 5 bases and J 9 bases; nucleotides not matched to a gene: 8. Germline values: CDR1 MNHEY, CDR2 SMNVEV (reference sequence). DNA of the CDR3: TGTGCCAGCAGTAAGCTAGCGGGAGGGGATCTTGAGCAGTTCTTC. Translation gives CASSKLAGGDLEQFF.

The J gene is TRBJ2-1, the V gene TRBV29-1; D might be TRBD2 (5 bases). Per the germline V gene, CDR1 is SQVTM and CDR2 is ANQGSEA. Trimming left V 4 bases short and J 0 bases short, with 13 bases between. The CDR3 runs to 15 residues. The CDR3 bases are TGCAGCGTTGGACGACTACCGAGCTCCTACAATGAGCAGTTCTTC. This codes for CSVGRLPSSYNEQFF.

The chain joins TRBV7-9 to TRBJ2-7; TRBD2 might be the D (6 bases). There are 14 residues in the CDR3. From germline, CDR1 is SEHNR and CDR2 FQNEAQ (reference sequence). V was trimmed by 6 bases and J by 6 bases, leaving 18 bases between them. The CDR3 is CASSGGTPQREQYF. The CDR3 DNA is TGTGCCAGCAGTGGCGGGACTCCGCAGCGCGAGCAGTACTTC.

V and J are TRBV7-2 and TRBJ2-7; 7 positions agree with TRBD1. This CDR3 comprises 15 residues. Per the germline V gene, CDR1 is SGHTA and CDR2 is FQGNSA. The trim removed 1 base at V and 0 bases at J, leaving 3 bases unmatched. The CDR3 is CASSLVAGGSYEQYF. The DNA of the CDR3 is TGTGCCAGCAGCTTAGTGGCAGGGGGCTCCTACGAGCAGTACTTC.

The chain uses TRBV4-1 and TRBJ2-7; possible D gene TRBD2, 6 bases. Trimming cost V 3 bases and J 1 base, with 7 bases left between them. The CDR3 has 13 amino acids. Germline CDR1 is MGHRA and CDR2 is YSYEKL. The CDR3 spells CASSHGTSYEQYF. Written as DNA, the CDR3 is TGCGCCAGCAGCCATGGGACTTCCTACGAGCAGTACTTC.

The V call is TRBV4-1, the J call TRBJ2-7; either TRBD1 or TRBD2 may supply D (5 bases each). The CDR3 is 14 amino acids. The V gene's germline CDR1 is MGHRA and CDR2 YSYEKL. Trimming removed 5 bases from V and 7 bases from J, with 18 bases in between. CDR3 in DNA: TGCGCCAGCAGCTTCACTCCGGGGCCAGGGGAGCAGTACTTC. Its protein product is CASSFTPGPGEQYF.

The chain uses TRBV4-1 and TRBJ1-1, with 10 bases aligning to TRBD1. Germline CDR1 reads MGHRA; CDR2 reads YSYEKL. With V trimmed by 2 bases and J by 7 bases, 7 bases remained unmatched. The CDR3 runs 15 residues. The CDR3 DNA sequence: TGCGCCAGCAGCCAAATGACAGGGGGCTGGGGTGAAGCTTTCTTT. Its translation: CASSQMTGGWGEAFF.

The rearrangement joins TRBV19 to TRBJ1-5; D is uncertain. CDR3 length: 14 amino acids. CDR1 LNHDA and CDR2 SQIVND come from the germline V gene (reference sequence). V lost 4 bases and J 5 bases, leaving 12 bases between the germline ends. The CDR3 region is CASSSGFFDQPQHF. CDR3 coding DNA: TGTGCCAGTAGTAGCGGGTTTTTTGATCAGCCCCAGCATTTT.

The V and J genes are TRBV16 and TRBJ1-2; 9 positions match TRBD1. The J segment lost 3 bases and the V segment lost 0 bases, leaving 5 bases of the junction unmatched. This CDR3 is built from 16 residues. The germline CDR1 and CDR2 sequences are KGHSY and FQNENV. The CDR3 spells CASSQSGQGRYYGYTF. In DNA, the CDR3 is TGTGCCAGCAGCCAATCTGGACAGGGGAGGTACTATGGCTACACCTTC.

This clone has just a few counts. The same CDR3 also results from other DNA sequences found in this sample. V gene TRBV27 combines with J gene TRBJ2-7; unclear D gene. CDR3 length equals 13 residues. Germline CDR1 and CDR2: MNHEY and SMNVEV (reference sequence). The germline V and J ends were trimmed by 2 bases and 4 bases, with 9 bases remaining between them. The CDR3 sequence is CASSLHSRYEQYF. In nucleotides, the CDR3 is TGTGCCAGCAGTTTACATAGCAGATACGAGCAGTACTTC.

The J gene is TRBJ1-1, the V gene TRBV20-1, with D uncertain. Per the germline V gene, CDR1 is DFQATT and CDR2 is SNEGSKA (reference sequence). Trimming removed 0 bases from V and 7 bases from J, with 6 bases in between. The CDR3 runs to 11 residues. CDR3 region: CSARDYIEAFF. CDR3 in DNA: TGCAGTGCTAGAGACTACATTGAAGCTTTCTTT.

V and J are TRBV4-1 and TRBJ2-2; 12 positions agree with TRBD2. This CDR3 comprises 16 residues. The V gene's germline CDR1 is MGHRA and CDR2 YSYEKL. The V and J ends lost 0 bases and 6 bases, in that order; junction bases with no gene match: 2. The CDR3 sequence: CASSQDRLAGAGELFF. CDR3 sequence (DNA): TGCGCCAGCAGCCAAGATCGACTAGCGGGGGCCGGGGAGCTGTTTTTT.

This clone was seen only once. This chain joins TRBV27 and TRBJ2-5, with 11 bases identical to TRBD1. Germline V CDR1 and CDR2: MNHEY, SMNVEV (reference sequence). The CDR3 is 15 amino acids. V was clipped by 5 bases and J by 5 bases; unmatched bases: 7. Here the CDR3 reads CASSTRTGGRETQYF. DNA for the CDR3: TGTGCCAGCAGTACCCGGACAGGGGGCCGGGAGACCCAGTACTTC.

This chain connects TRBV2 to TRBJ2-3; 8 nucleotides agree with TRBD2. The CDR3 consists of 15 residues. V shed 6 bases and J 6 bases; nucleotides not matched to a gene: 11. Germline loops: CDR1 SNHLY, CDR2 FYNNEI. The CDR3 region is CASRGSGAARDTQYF. The CDR3 DNA reads TGTGCCAGCAGGGGTAGCGGGGCCGCGAGGGATACGCAGTATTTT.

The rearrangement joins TRBV5-1 to TRBJ2-7; D gene uncertain. CDR1 SGHRS and CDR2 YFSETQ come from the germline V gene. The CDR3 runs 12 residues. V was shortened by 4 bases and J by 3 bases, with 8 bases between the two germline ends. The CDR3 region is CASSENSYEQYF. The CDR3, as DNA: TGCGCCAGCAGCGAAAACAGCTACGAGCAGTACTTC.

The V gene is TRBV27, the J gene TRBJ2-1; 9 bases match TRBD1. Germline trimming cut 4 bases from V and 6 bases from J; bases unmatched to any gene: 1. CDR1 is MNHEY and CDR2 is SMNVEV in the germline V gene (reference sequence). CDR3 size: 13 residues. For the CDR3, the DNA is TGTGCCAGCAGTTCGGGACAGGGCAATGAGCAGTTCTTC. It is translated as CASSSGQGNEQFF.

This chain links TRBV29-1 with TRBJ2-1; D is unclear. The V end lost 6 bases, the J end lost 2 bases, and 14 bases lay between the germline ends. CDR1 is SQVTM and CDR2 is ANQGSEA in the germline V gene. CDR3 length: 14 amino acids. CDR3 amino acids: CSVPGNRAYNEQFF. In DNA form, the CDR3 reads TGCAGCGTGCCCGGTAATCGGGCCTACAATGAGCAGTTCTTC.

This clone appeared a few times. The chain joins TRBV29-1 to TRBJ2-5; D remains unclear. CDR3 size: 15 residues. Trimming removed 3 bases from V and 1 base from J, with 15 bases in between. Looked up from germline, CDR1 is SQVTM and CDR2 is ANQGSEA. The DNA for the CDR3 is TGCAGCGTTGAGCGAGAAGGATCCCCCCAAGAGACCCAGTACTTC. The encoded protein is CSVEREGSPQETQYF.

The V gene is TRBV5-1, the J gene TRBJ2-7; D remains unclear. Germline V gene data show CDR1 as SGHRS and CDR2 as YFSETQ. The ends were cut back, 0 bases at V and 5 bases at J, with 12 bases in the middle. This CDR3 spans 14 amino acids. CDR3 residues: CASSLGLDKNEQYF. The DNA for the CDR3 is TGCGCCAGCAGCTTGGGGCTAGACAAGAACGAGCAGTACTTC.